The 32 T cell receptor beta chains given below trace back to one sample, sequenced in a study of cytomegalovirus exposure and HLA in healthy donors. Use of 60 Vbeta and 13 Jbeta primers characterized the PCR. Assay used: immunoSEQ multiplex PCR; TCRdb lists only in-frame clones, some missing. The profile shows approximately 160,000 clones, 55% to 70% of them singletons. Sequences were obtained from PBMCs. Receptors originate from a woman aged 40 to 50 in good health and CMV-seropositive.

This clone was recorded once. One end of the junction is discordant with germline, which a read error may explain. CDR3 sequence (DNA): TGTGCCAGCAGCTTAGAGGGGTCTTATGGCTACCCCTTC. It codes for CASSLEGSYGYPF. The V and J genes are TRBV7-9 and TRBJ1-2, with D possibly being TRBD1 (5 bases). The CDR3 sequence is 13 residues long. Germline CDR1 SEHNR, CDR2 FQNEAQ (reference sequence).

The V gene is TRBV28, the J gene TRBJ2-7, with D possibly TRBD2 on 6 matching bases. Trimming cost V 6 bases and J 2 bases, with 20 bases left between them. This CDR3 comprises 16 residues. The V gene's germline CDR1 is MDHEN and CDR2 SYDVKM. The CDR3, as DNA: TGTGCCAGCAGCTCCAGAGGGGCAGGGAGGACCTACGAGCAGTACTTC. This translates into CASSSRGAGRTYEQYF.

The chain has TRBV2 and TRBJ1-1; no reliable D call. There are 12 residues in the CDR3. Germline CDR1 and CDR2: SNHLY and FYNNEI. V was trimmed by 8 bases and J by 3 bases, leaving 10 bases between them. The CDR3 here is CASALQDTEAFF. Written as DNA, the CDR3 is TGTGCCAGCGCCCTGCAGGACACTGAAGCTTTCTTT.

The rearrangement links TRBV20-1 to TRBJ1-2; possibly TRBD1 for D (5 bases). The V gene lost 5 bases and the J gene lost 8 bases, with 12 bases spanning the gap. CDR1 is DFQATT, CDR2 SNEGSKA, per germline (reference sequence). CDR3 length: 11 residues. The CDR3, as DNA: TGCAGTGCTCCGACAGTCGACGGCTACACCTTC. As protein: CSAPTVDGYTF.

This clone was seen a single time. V and J are TRBV7-2 and TRBJ1-2, with D maybe TRBD1 (5 bases). V lost 4 bases, J lost 4 bases, and 16 bases lay in between. CDR1 SGHTA and CDR2 FQGNSA come from the germline V gene. The CDR3 covers 15 residues. CDR3 loop: CASSSYEGLLYGYTF. The CDR3 nucleotides read TGTGCCAGCAGCTCATATGAGGGACTCCTCTATGGCTACACCTTC.

Here the CDR3 reads CSRSIRGRRTGNTIYF. CDR3 DNA: TGCAGCCGCTCGATTCGGGGGAGAAGAACTGGAAACACCATATATTTT. The rearrangement joins TRBV29-1 to TRBJ1-3; possibly TRBD1 for D (5 bases). V was trimmed by 8 bases and J by 2 bases, leaving 22 bases between them. The CDR3 runs to 16 residues. The germline gives CDR1 SQVTM, CDR2 ANQGSEA.

This clone was seen a handful of times. The chain recombines TRBV7-6 with TRBJ1-5; D is uncertain. CDR1 is SGHVS and CDR2 is FNYEAQ in the germline V gene. Between the trimmed V and J ends, which lost 1 base and 7 bases, there was a span of 8 bases. There are 13 residues in the CDR3. In DNA, the CDR3 is TGTGCCAGCAGCTTAGGAGTCGGGCAGCCCCAGCATTTT. Its translation: CASSLGVGQPQHF.

This clone has just one count. The junction departs from the called germline gene at one end, perhaps through a read error. The J gene is TRBJ2-6, the V gene TRBV4-2, with 7 bases matching TRBD1. Germline V CDR1 and CDR2: LGHNA, YNFKEQ. This CDR3 has 17 residues. The CDR3 DNA reads TGTGCCAGCAGCCAGGATATAACAGGGGCTGGGGCCAGCGTCCTGACTTTC. It is translated as CASSQDITGAGASVLTF.

The gene calls are TRBV19 and TRBJ2-5, with TRBD2 identical over 11 bases. The V and J ends lost 3 bases and 5 bases, in that order; junction bases with no gene match: 11. CDR1 and CDR2 from the germline V gene are LNHDA and SQIVND (reference sequence). This CDR3 is 17 amino acids long. The CDR3 nucleotides read TGTGCCAGTAGTATTCGGCTAGCGGGGGGAAGTGGCGAGACCCAGTACTTC. This gives the protein CASSIRLAGGSGETQYF.

This sequence joins TRBV7-2 and TRBJ2-7; weak D call: TRBD2 (6 bases). The CDR3 consists of 15 residues. The germline V and J ends were trimmed by 1 base and 3 bases, with 13 bases remaining between them. CDR1 SGHTA and CDR2 FQGNSA come from the germline V gene. In DNA, the CDR3 is TGTGCCAGCAGCTTAGTAACGGGAGTATTCTACGAGCAGTACTTC. This translates into CASSLVTGVFYEQYF.

The chain is built from TRBV4-1 and TRBJ1-1, with D possibly TRBD1 on 5 matching bases. Germline CDR1 is MGHRA and CDR2 is YSYEKL. Trimming cost V 0 bases and J 5 bases, with 10 bases left between them. The CDR3 contains 14 residues. CDR3 DNA sequence: TGCGCCAGCAGCCAAGACGGCGGGGGAACTGAAGCTTTCTTT. Amino acid sequence: CASSQDGGGTEAFF.

This clone was seen a handful of times. The rearrangement uses TRBV7-9 and TRBJ1-2; D gene uncertain. The germline V gene has CDR1 SEHNR and CDR2 FQNEAQ (reference sequence). This CDR3 region has 12 residues. V was shortened by 7 bases and J by 8 bases, with 14 bases between the two germline ends. CDR3 nucleotide sequence: TGTGCCAGCACACCCCCGGAGGGAGGCTACACCTTC. Translation gives CASTPPEGGYTF.

This clone was detected once. The V and J genes are TRBV10-3 and TRBJ2-4, with D perhaps TRBD1 (6 bases). This CDR3 region has 13 residues. Germline V gene lookup returns CDR1 ENHRY and CDR2 SYGVKD. V dropped 8 bases and J dropped 9 bases, with 17 bases sitting between them. CDR3 sequence reads: CAIGPRTEVIQYF. The CDR3 DNA reads as TGTGCCATCGGCCCCCGGACAGAGGTCATTCAGTACTTC.

The gene calls are TRBV27 and TRBJ2-7; 7 bases fit TRBD1. Germline-derived CDR1 and CDR2 are MNHEY and SMNVEV (reference sequence). The V and J ends lost 5 bases and 2 bases, in that order; junction bases with no gene match: 6. The CDR3 contains 14 residues. CDR3: CASSPDRVPYEQYF. Here the CDR3 DNA reads TGTGCCAGCAGTCCAGACAGGGTTCCCTACGAGCAGTACTTC.

This clone showed up just a few times. This same CDR3 is encoded by further DNA sequences in the sample. The chain combines TRBV5-6 with TRBJ2-7; D not certain. The CDR3 consists of 13 residues. In germline, CDR1 is SGHDT, CDR2 YYEEEE. V shed 0 bases and J shed 0 bases, with 4 bases lying between them. CDR3 DNA: TGTGCCAGCAGCTTGGTATCCTCCTACGAGCAGTACTTC. It is translated as CASSLVSSYEQYF.

The chain has TRBV4-1 and TRBJ1-2, with TRBD1 matching 7 bases. The V segment lost 4 bases and the J segment 8 bases; nucleotides outside the gene matches: 10. The CDR3 is made up of 14 amino acids. CDR1 and CDR2 from the germline V gene are MGHRA and YSYEKL. The CDR3 loop reads CASSPTGTATGYTF. In nucleotides, the CDR3 is TGCGCCAGCAGCCCTACCGGGACAGCCACGGGCTACACCTTC.

This chain connects TRBV4-3 to TRBJ2-2; D may be TRBD2 (5 bases). Looked up from germline, CDR1 is LGHNA and CDR2 is YSLEER. The CDR3 sequence is 16 residues long. With 6 bases removed from V and 0 bases from J, the gap between germline ends came to 14 bases. The DNA of the CDR3 is TGCGCCAGCAGTCAGAACGGGATTACGAACACCGGGGAGCTGTTTTTT. It translates to CASSQNGITNTGELFF.

This clone was counted a few times. This chain links TRBV9 with TRBJ2-1; D is ambiguous. The germline gives CDR1 SGDLS, CDR2 YYNGEE. V lost 0 bases and J lost 7, with 5 bases in between. This CDR3 has 12 residues. The CDR3 loop reads CASSVGINEQFF. CDR3 nucleotides: TGTGCCAGCAGCGTAGGTATAAATGAGCAGTTCTTC.

The chain employs TRBV19 and TRBJ1-2; D may be TRBD1 (6 bases). With 4 bases removed from V and 2 bases from J, the gap between germline ends came to 14 bases. Germline-derived CDR1 and CDR2 are LNHDA and SQIVND (reference sequence). The CDR3 consists of 15 residues. The CDR3 nucleotides are TGTGCCAGTAGTAATGGACAGATTAGAAACTATGGCTACACCTTC. Translation gives CASSNGQIRNYGYTF.

This clone appeared a single time. The genes are TRBV2 and TRBJ1-4; a weak D match, TRBD1 (5 bases). The CDR3 sequence is 14 residues long. V was trimmed by 6 bases and J by 2 bases, leaving 10 bases between them. In germline, CDR1 is SNHLY, CDR2 FYNNEI. CDR3 nucleotide sequence: TGTGCCAGCAGGGACATGGGCACTAATGAAAAACTGTTTTTT. This translates into CASRDMGTNEKLFF. Full variable domain (missing parts from reference TRBV2 and TRBJ1-4): EPEVTQTPSHQVTQMGQEVILRCVPISNHLYFYWYRQILGQKVEFLVSFYNNEISEKSEIFDDQFSVERPDGSNFTLKIRSTKLEDSAMYFCASRDMGTNEKLFFGSGTQLSVL.

The V call is TRBV4-2, the J call TRBJ1-2; TRBD1 matches 11 bases. CDR3 length: 17 amino acids. Per the germline V gene, CDR1 is LGHNA and CDR2 is YNFKEQ. V gave up 0 bases and J gave up 7 bases; unmatched junction bases: 10. The CDR3 nucleotides read TGTGCCAGCAGCCAAGATCACGGACAGGGGGCCACTAGTGGCTACACCTTC. Protein product: CASSQDHGQGATSGYTF.

This chain links TRBV19 with TRBJ2-2; D remains unclear. V was trimmed by 11 bases and J by 5 bases, leaving 18 bases between them. CDR1 LNHDA and CDR2 SQIVND come from the germline V gene (reference sequence). The CDR3 covers 14 residues. The CDR3 region has the DNA TGTGCCTCCAACGCCCTAGTCGGGACCGGGGAGCTGTTTTTT. Translating it yields CASNALVGTGELFF.

The chain links TRBV4-3 to TRBJ2-7; TRBD1 matches at 8 bases. The germline V gene has CDR1 LGHNA and CDR2 YSLEER. The CDR3 sequence is 15 residues long. Trimming at V came to 2 bases and at J to 4 bases, leaving 7 bases not matched to a gene. The CDR3 here is CASSQLPGGKYEQYF. The CDR3, as DNA: TGCGCCAGCAGCCAACTTCCAGGGGGCAAATACGAGCAGTACTTC.

This chain connects TRBV25-1 to TRBJ1-1; D may be TRBD1 (5 bases). The CDR3 totals 13 residues. The V gene lost 2 bases and the J gene lost 3 bases, with 7 bases spanning the gap. Per the germline V gene, CDR1 is MGHDK and CDR2 is SYGVNS. The CDR3 reads CASSEHRYTEAFF. The CDR3 DNA reads TGTGCCAGCAGTGAACACAGGTACACTGAAGCTTTCTTT.

The chain employs TRBV12-5 and TRBJ2-3; D is perhaps TRBD1 (5 bases). From germline, CDR1 is LGHNT and CDR2 FRNRAP. This CDR3 contains 12 residues. The V end lost 5 bases, the J end lost 3 bases, and 6 bases lay between the germline ends. CDR3 loop: CASGAGTDTQYF. The CDR3 DNA reads TGTGCTAGTGGTGCAGGGACAGATACGCAGTATTTT.

The rearrangement joins TRBV6-6 to TRBJ2-5; D unclear. V gave up 6 bases and J gave up 7 bases, with 15 bases separating them. Germline CDR1 is MNHNY and CDR2 is SVGAGI (reference sequence). This CDR3 has 13 residues. The CDR3 region is CASSPRVLWTQYF. DNA of the CDR3: TGTGCCAGCAGCCCCCGGGTCCTTTGGACCCAGTACTTC.

The chain joins TRBV7-2 to TRBJ1-2; TRBD1 matches at 7 bases. This CDR3 is built from 14 residues. The trim removed 4 bases at V and 3 bases at J, leaving 5 bases unmatched. CDR1 is SGHTA and CDR2 is FQGNSA in the germline V gene. CDR3 sequence (DNA): TGTGCCAGCAGCTCCTCCCAGGGGGACTATGGCTACACCTTC. Translation gives CASSSSQGDYGYTF.

The V call is TRBV27, the J call TRBJ2-2, with 12 bases lining up with TRBD2. Unmatched junction bases numbered 1, after V lost 4 bases and J lost 4 bases. This CDR3 comprises 15 residues. CDR1 is MNHEY, CDR2 SMNVEV, per germline (reference sequence). This chain's CDR3 is CASSSGLAGTGELFF. The DNA for the CDR3 is TGTGCCAGCAGTTCGGGACTAGCGGGCACCGGGGAGCTGTTTTTT.

The genes are TRBV4-3 and TRBJ1-6, with D possibly TRBD1 on 5 matching bases. Germline V lookup: CDR1 LGHNA, CDR2 YSLEER. The length of the CDR3 is 16 residues. Trimming shortened V by 3 bases and J by 8 bases, and 17 bases separated the two germline ends. The CDR3 nucleotides read TGCGCCAGCAGCCAGCGGGGCCCTCAGGGAGATTCACCCCTCCACTTT. This sequence encodes CASSQRGPQGDSPLHF.

The chain recombines TRBV2 with TRBJ1-2; weak D call: TRBD1 (5 bases). V was cut by 2 bases and J by 2 bases, with 9 bases left in between. CDR1 is SNHLY and CDR2 is FYNNEI in the germline V gene. This CDR3 has 14 residues. CDR3 DNA sequence: TGTGCCAGCAGTGAATTGTCAGGGAACTATGGCTACACCTTC. Protein sequence: CASSELSGNYGYTF.

The V gene is TRBV6-8, the J gene TRBJ2-7; 7 nucleotides align to TRBD1. This CDR3 is built from 17 residues. Germline values: CDR1 MNHGY, CDR2 SAAAGT. J was trimmed by 0 bases and V by 2 bases; bases with no gene match: 10. CDR3 sequence reads: CASSYTQQGLSSYEQYF. CDR3 nucleotides: TGTGCCAGCAGTTACACTCAACAGGGGTTAAGCTCCTACGAGCAGTACTTC.

The J gene is TRBJ2-3, the V gene TRBV4-3, with 13 bases aligning to TRBD2. Trimming took 1 base from V and 0 from J; bases not matched to a gene: 4. CDR3 length: 18 amino acids. Germline CDR1 LGHNA, CDR2 YSLEER. The CDR3 DNA sequence: TGCGCCAGCAGCCAAGCCGGGACTAGCGGGGCTAGCACAGATACGCAGTATTTT. Translation: CASSQAGTSGASTDTQYF.